One and the same sample provided the 10 T cell receptor beta chains below, sequenced in a study of blood T cells in healthy people across ages. Alongside a J-beta primer mix, a sample-barcoded 5' primer served in a second PCR lasting about 6 to 11 cycles. TCRdb recomputed calls from the 5' RACE reads with MiXCR, one row per CDR3 protein. The sample lists some 640,000 distinct CDR3 sequences; roughly 50% were seen once. The specimen was blood. The receptors originated from a woman between 55 and 75 years old in good health.

The chain couples TRBV10-3 to TRBJ2-7, with D unresolved. The germline gives CDR1 ENHRY, CDR2 SYGVKD. This CDR3 is built from 11 residues. The V end was cut by 7 bases, the J end by 2 bases, with 6 bases between. The CDR3 DNA reads as TGTGCCATCATGTCCGCCTACGAGCAGTACTTC. Residues: CAIMSAYEQYF.

This clonotype was recorded at least ten times. CDR3 in DNA: TGCAGTGCCTTACCCCCCGGGACTAGCGGGAGAAGTGAGCAGTTCTTC. Its translation: CSALPPGTSGRSEQFF. The chain combines TRBV20-1 with TRBJ2-1; the match to TRBD2 covers 14 bases. The germline V gene encodes CDR1 DFQATT and CDR2 SNEGSKA (reference sequence). The CDR3 is 16 residues long. Trimming at V came to 6 bases and at J to 9 bases, leaving 13 bases not matched to a gene.

The gene calls are TRBV20-1 and TRBJ1-3, with D possibly matching TRBD1 (5 bases). The CDR3 contains 14 residues. V dropped 4 bases and J dropped 4 bases, with 14 bases sitting between them. CDR1 is DFQATT, CDR2 SNEGSKA, per germline (reference sequence). The CDR3 loop reads CSAIPGGRGNTIYF. The CDR3 nucleotides read TGCAGTGCTATCCCCGGGGGAAGAGGAAACACCATATATTTT.

The chain couples TRBV5-1 to TRBJ1-1, with TRBD1 matching over 8 bases. The J segment lost 2 bases and the V segment lost 7 bases, leaving 4 bases of the junction unmatched. Germline V gives CDR1 SGHRS, CDR2 YFSETQ. The CDR3 runs to 13 residues. CDR3 residues: CASRGQENTEAFF. In DNA, the CDR3 is TGCGCCAGCCGGGGACAGGAAAACACTGAAGCTTTCTTT.

The rearrangement uses TRBV4-3 and TRBJ2-3; the D is unclear. This CDR3 region has 14 residues. Trimming took 4 bases from V and 0 from J, leaving 8 bases between them. Germline lookup yields CDR1 LGHNA and CDR2 YSLEER. The CDR3 reads CASSPEPSTDTQYF. In DNA, the CDR3 is TGCGCCAGCAGCCCCGAGCCTAGCACAGATACGCAGTATTTT.

This clonotype was recorded a few times. J is TRBJ2-1 and V is TRBV12-3 or TRBV12-4, with 8 bases lining up with TRBD1. Unmatched junction bases numbered 16, after V lost 3 bases and J lost 9 bases. The CDR3 sequence is 17 residues long. The DNA of the CDR3 is TGTGCCAGCAGTTTCTCCCTGTCGGACAGGGCGGGTAGTGAGCAGTTCTTC. This sequence encodes CASSFSLSDRAGSEQFF.

CDR3: CASSPPTGGEGNEQFF. The CDR3 DNA reads as TGTGCCAGCTCACCACCTACGGGAGGGGAGGGAAATGAGCAGTTCTTC. This chain connects TRBV18 to TRBJ2-1, with 8 bases fitting TRBD2. Germline V gene sequence: CDR1 KGHSH, CDR2 LQKENI. V shed 0 bases and J 7 bases; nucleotides not matched to a gene: 8. The CDR3 has 16 amino acids.

This clonotype was picked up a small number of times. This chain connects TRBV7-2 to TRBJ2-7; TRBD2 matches at 9 bases. The ends lost 5 bases at V and 0 bases at J; junction bases unmatched: 2. This CDR3 region has 14 residues. Germline-derived CDR1 and CDR2 are SGHTA and FQGNSA. In nucleotides, the CDR3 is TGTGCCAGCAGCCGGACTAGCGACTCCTACGAGCAGTACTTC. Translation gives CASSRTSDSYEQYF.

This clonotype was seen a handful of times. This CDR3 reads CSASPQMVGNEQFF. DNA of the CDR3: TGCAGTGCTAGTCCCCAGATGGTTGGCAATGAGCAGTTCTTC. V is TRBV20-1 and J is TRBJ2-1; D unresolved. V was shortened by 3 bases and J by 6 bases, with 15 bases between the two germline ends. The CDR3 is 14 amino acids. Per germline, CDR1 DFQATT and CDR2 SNEGSKA (reference sequence).

J is TRBJ1-2 and V is TRBV4-3; D is uncertain. The CDR3 is 12 amino acids. Germline assignment: CDR1 LGHNA and CDR2 YSLEER. Trimming shortened V by 0 bases and J by 7 bases, and 6 bases separated the two germline ends. The CDR3: CASSQDNLGYTF. CDR3 sequence (DNA): TGCGCCAGCAGCCAAGATAATCTTGGCTACACCTTC.